The clone carrying this T cell receptor (beta chain) was found a few times. Sequencing used cDNA as its template, made by extracting RNA and reverse transcribing it. Repertoires were generated with immunoSEQ multiplex PCR, while TCRdb's copy carries only in-frame clones and drops some. The sample includes about 99,000 clones, roughly half seen only once; the top ten take around 8.8%. The data derive from a study of CD8+ T cells in alopecia areata. V gave up 5 bases and J gave up 2 bases, with 12 bases separating them. This CDR3 region has 14 residues. The V gene's germline CDR1 is SEHNR and CDR2 FQNEAQ (reference sequence).

This rearrangement joins TRBV7-9 to TRBJ1-1, with TRBD1 as a possible D gene (5 bases). Input material: CD4+ T cells sorted from blood. The TCR was taken from a human donor in good health. In nucleotides, the CDR3 is TGTGCCAGCAGCCCCTCGCAGGGCAACACTGAAGCTTTCTTT. It specifies CASSPSQGNTEAFF.